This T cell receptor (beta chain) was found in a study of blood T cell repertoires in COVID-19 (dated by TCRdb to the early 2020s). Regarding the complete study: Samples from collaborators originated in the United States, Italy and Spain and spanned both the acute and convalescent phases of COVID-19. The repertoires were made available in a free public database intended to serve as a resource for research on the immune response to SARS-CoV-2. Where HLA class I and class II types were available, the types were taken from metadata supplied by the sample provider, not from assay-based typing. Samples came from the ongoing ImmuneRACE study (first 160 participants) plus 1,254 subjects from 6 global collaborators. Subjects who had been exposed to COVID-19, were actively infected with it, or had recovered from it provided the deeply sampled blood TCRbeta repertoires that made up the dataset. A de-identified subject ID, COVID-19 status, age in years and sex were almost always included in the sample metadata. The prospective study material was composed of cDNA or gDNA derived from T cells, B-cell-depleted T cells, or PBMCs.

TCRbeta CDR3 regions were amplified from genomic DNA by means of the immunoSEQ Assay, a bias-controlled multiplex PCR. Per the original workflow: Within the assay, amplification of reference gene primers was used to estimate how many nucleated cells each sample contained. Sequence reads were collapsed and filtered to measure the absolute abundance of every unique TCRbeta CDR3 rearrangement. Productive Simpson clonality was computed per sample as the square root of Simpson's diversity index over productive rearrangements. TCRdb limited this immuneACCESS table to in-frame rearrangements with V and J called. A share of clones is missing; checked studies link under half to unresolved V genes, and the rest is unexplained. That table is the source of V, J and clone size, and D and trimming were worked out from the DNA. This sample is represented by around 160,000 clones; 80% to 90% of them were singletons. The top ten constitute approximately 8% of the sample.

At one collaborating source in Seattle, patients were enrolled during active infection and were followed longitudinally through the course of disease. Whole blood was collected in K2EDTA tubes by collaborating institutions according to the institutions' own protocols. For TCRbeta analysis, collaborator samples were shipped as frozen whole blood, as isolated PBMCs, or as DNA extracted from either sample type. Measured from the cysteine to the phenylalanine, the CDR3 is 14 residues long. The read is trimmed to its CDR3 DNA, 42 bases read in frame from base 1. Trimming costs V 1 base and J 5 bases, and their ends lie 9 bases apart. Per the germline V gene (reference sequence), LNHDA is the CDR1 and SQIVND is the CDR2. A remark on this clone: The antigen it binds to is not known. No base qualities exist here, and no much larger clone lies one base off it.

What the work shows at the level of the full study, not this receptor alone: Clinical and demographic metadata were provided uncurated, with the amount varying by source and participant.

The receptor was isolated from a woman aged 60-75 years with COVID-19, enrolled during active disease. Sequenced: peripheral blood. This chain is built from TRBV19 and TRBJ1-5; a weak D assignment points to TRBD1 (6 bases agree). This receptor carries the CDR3 CASSIAQGHQPQHF. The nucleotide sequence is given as TGTGCCAGTAGTATAGCACAGGGCCATCAGCCCCAGCATTTT.